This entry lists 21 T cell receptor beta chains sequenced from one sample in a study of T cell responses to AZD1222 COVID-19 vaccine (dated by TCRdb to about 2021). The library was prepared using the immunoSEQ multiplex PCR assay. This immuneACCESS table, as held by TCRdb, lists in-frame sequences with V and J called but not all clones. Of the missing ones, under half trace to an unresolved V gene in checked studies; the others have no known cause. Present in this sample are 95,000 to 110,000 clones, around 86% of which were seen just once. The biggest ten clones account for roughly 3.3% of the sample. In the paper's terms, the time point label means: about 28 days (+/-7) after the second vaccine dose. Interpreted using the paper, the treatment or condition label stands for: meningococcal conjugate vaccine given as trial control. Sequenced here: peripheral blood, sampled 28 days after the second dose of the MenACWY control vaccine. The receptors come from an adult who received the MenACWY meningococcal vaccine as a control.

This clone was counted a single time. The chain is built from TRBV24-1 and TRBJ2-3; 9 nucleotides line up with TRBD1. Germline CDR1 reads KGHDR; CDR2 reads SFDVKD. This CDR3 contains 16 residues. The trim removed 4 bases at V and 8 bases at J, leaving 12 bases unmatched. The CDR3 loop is CATSEPGTGSEGTQYF. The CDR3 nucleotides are TGTGCCACCAGTGAGCCCGGGACAGGGTCTGAGGGTACGCAGTATTTT.

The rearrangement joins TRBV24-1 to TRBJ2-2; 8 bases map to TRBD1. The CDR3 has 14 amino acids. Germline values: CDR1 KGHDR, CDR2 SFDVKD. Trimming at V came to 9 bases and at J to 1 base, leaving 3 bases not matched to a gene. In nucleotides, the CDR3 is TGTGCCACCGGACAGGGAATGAACACCGGGGAGCTGTTTTTT. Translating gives CATGQGMNTGELFF.

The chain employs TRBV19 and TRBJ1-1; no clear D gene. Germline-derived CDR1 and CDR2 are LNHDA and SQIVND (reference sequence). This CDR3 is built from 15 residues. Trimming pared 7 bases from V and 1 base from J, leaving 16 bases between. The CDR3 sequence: CASINRWERNTEAFF. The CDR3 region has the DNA TGTGCCAGTATCAACCGTTGGGAGAGGAACACTGAAGCTTTCTTT.

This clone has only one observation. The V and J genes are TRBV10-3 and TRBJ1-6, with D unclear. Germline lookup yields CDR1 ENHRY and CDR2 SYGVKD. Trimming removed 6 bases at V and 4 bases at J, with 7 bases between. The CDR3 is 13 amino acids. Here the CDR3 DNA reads TGTGCCATCAGAGAGGGTTATAATTCACCCCTCCACTTT. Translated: CAIREGYNSPLHF.

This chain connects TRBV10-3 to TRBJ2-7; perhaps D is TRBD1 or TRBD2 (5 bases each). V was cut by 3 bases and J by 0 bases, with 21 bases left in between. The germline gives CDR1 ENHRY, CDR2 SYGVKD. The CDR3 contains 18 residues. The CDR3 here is CAISDSTAGTKGSYEQYF. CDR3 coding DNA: TGTGCCATCAGTGACTCGACCGCCGGGACCAAGGGCTCCTACGAGCAGTACTTC.

CDR3 sequence reads: CASSPRGQTNTEAFF. For the CDR3, the DNA is TGTGCCAGCAGCCCTAGGGGGCAGACGAACACTGAAGCTTTCTTT. J is TRBJ1-1 and V is TRBV11-2, with 7 bases lining up with TRBD1. The CDR3 runs to 15 residues. Germline V gene data show CDR1 as SGHAT and CDR2 as FQNNGV. The J segment lost 1 base and the V segment lost 5 bases, leaving 7 bases of the junction unmatched.

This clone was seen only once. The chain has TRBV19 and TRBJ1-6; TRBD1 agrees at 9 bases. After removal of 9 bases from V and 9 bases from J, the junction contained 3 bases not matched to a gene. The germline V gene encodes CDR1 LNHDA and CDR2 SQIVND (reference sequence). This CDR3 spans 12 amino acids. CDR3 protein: CASKTGGSPLHF. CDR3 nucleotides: TGTGCCAGCAAGACAGGGGGTTCACCCCTCCACTTT.

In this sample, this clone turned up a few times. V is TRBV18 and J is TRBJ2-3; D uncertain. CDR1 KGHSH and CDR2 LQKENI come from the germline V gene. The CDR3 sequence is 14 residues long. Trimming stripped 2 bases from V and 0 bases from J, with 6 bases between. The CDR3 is CASSPGASTDTQYF. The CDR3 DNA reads TGTGCCAGCTCACCAGGTGCTAGCACAGATACGCAGTATTTT.

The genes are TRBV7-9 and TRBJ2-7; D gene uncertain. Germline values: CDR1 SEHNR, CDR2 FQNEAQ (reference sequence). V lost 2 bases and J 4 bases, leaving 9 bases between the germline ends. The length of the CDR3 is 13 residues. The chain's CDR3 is CASSLSGSYEQYF. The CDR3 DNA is TGTGCCAGCAGCTTATCCGGCTCTTACGAGCAGTACTTC.

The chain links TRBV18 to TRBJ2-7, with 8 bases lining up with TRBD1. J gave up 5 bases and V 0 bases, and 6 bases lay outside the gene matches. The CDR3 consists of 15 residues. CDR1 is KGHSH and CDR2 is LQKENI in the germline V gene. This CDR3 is CASSPPAGGFNEQYF. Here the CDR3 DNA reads TGTGCCAGCTCACCACCCGCAGGGGGCTTTAACGAGCAGTACTTC.

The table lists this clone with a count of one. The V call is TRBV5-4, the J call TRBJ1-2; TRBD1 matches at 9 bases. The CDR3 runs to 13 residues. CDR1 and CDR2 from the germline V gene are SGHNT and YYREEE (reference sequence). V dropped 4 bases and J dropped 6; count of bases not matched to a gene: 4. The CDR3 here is CASSPDRGNGYTF. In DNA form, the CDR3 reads TGTGCCAGCAGCCCCGACAGGGGGAATGGCTACACCTTC.

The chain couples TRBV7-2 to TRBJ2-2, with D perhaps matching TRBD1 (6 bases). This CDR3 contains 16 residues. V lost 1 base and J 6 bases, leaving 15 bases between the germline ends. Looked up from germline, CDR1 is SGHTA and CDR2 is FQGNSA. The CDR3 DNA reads TGTGCCAGCAGCTTAGACCACAACCCAGGGGCCGGGGAGCTGTTTTTT. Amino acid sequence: CASSLDHNPGAGELFF. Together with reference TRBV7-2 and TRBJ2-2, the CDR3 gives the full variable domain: GAGVSQSPSNKVTEKGKDVELRCDPISGHTALYWYRQSLGQGLEFLIYFQGNSAPDKSGLPSDRFSAERTGGSVSTLTIQRTQQEDSAVYLCASSLDHNPGAGELFFGEGSRLTVL.

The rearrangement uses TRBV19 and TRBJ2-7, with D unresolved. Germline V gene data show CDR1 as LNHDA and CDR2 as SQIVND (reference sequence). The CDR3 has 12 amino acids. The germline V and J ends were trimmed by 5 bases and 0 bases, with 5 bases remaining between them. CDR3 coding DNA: TGTGCCAGTAGTGAGAGCTCCTACGAGCAGTACTTC. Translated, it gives CASSESSYEQYF.

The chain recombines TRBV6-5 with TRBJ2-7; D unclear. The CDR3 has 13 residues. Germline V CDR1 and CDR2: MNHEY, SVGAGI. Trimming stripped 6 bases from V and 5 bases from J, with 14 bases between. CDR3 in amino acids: CASSRSPLDEQYF. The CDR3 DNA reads TGTGCCAGCAGCCGATCCCCCCTGGACGAGCAGTACTTC.

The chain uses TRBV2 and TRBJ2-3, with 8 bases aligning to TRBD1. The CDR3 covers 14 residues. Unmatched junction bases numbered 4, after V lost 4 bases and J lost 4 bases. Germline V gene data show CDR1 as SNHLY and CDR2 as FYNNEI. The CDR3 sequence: CASSGAGGADTQYF. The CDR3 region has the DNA TGTGCCAGCAGTGGGGCAGGGGGCGCAGATACGCAGTATTTT.

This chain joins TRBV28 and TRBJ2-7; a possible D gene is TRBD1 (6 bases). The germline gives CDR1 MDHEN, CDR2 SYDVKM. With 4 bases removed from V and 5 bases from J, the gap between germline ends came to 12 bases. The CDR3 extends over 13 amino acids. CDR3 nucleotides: TGTGCCAGCAGTTCTCGACAGGTCCACGAGCAGTACTTC. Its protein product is CASSSRQVHEQYF.

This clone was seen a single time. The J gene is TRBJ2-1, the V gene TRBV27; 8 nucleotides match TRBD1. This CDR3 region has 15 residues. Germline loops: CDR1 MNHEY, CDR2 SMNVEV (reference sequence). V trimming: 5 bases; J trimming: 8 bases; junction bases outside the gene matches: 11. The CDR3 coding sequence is TGTGCCAGCAGTAAGGACAGGGTAGTCGGGGATGAGCAGTTCTTC. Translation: CASSKDRVVGDEQFF.

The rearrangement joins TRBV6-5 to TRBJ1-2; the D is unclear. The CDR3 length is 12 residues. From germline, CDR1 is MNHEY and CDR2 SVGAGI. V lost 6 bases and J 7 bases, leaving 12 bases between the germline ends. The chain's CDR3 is CASSLLGGGYTF. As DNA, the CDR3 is TGTGCCAGCAGCCTACTCGGCGGTGGCTACACCTTC.

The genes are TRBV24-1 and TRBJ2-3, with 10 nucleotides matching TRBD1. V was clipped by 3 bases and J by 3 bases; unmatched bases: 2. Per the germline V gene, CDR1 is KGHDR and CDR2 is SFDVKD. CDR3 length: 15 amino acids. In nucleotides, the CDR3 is TGTGCCACCAGTGATGGGGGACAGGGGACAGATACGCAGTATTTT. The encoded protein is CATSDGGQGTDTQYF.

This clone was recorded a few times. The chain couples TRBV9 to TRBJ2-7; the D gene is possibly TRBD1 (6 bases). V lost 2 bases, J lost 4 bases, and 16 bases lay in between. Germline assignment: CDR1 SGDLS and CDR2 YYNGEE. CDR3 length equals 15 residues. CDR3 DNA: TGTGCCAGCAGCGTCGGCAGGGGCTTCCCGTACGAGCAGTACTTC. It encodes CASSVGRGFPYEQYF.

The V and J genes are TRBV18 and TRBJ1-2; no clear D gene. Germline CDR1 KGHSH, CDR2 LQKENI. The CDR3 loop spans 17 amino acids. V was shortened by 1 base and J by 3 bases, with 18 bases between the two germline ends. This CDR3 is CASSPRSVRDRDYGYTF. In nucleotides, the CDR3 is TGTGCCAGCTCACCACGGTCGGTCCGGGATCGAGACTATGGCTACACCTTC.